This TCR beta chain was documented in a study of identical twins (dated by TCRdb to about 2016). Background on the whole study: To test whether fetal clonotypes persist, the study used deep sequencing on TCR alpha and beta repertoires from monozygotic twins, unrelated adults of various ages, and cord blood. To rule out contamination, replicate twin experiments were performed at different times with different library preparation protocols.

Every donor was a healthy Caucasian. Three pairs of female monozygotic twins, all aged roughly 18 to 29 years, were included in the twin cohort. RNA for TCR libraries was isolated from peripheral blood mononuclear cells. Notes on this clonotype: Which antigen it targets is not known. Base quality data are lacking; no much larger clone is found one base away.

CDR1 and CDR2 are drawn from the germline V gene (reference sequence): LNHNV, YYDKDF. The CDR3 sequence holds 15 residues, the cysteine and phenylalanine included. The CDR3 DNA has 45 bases and is translated from base 1. V and J lose 0 bases and 4 bases, and a span of 7 bases separates them. The protocol used for the library was 5' RACE. The sample was run on an Illumina HiSeq 2000. Template switching introduced a universal primer binding site; the final cDNA contained a unique molecular identifier, enabling accurate counting of TCR cDNA molecules. First-strand cDNA for TCR alpha and beta chains was synthesized from specific primers in the conserved constant-segment region. To control for contamination, each cDNA library was double barcoded with a SMART-Mk sample barcode plus Illumina barcodes. Two successive PCR steps introduced TruSeq adapter sequences along with Illumina sample barcodes. Sequencing of the TCR alpha and beta cDNA libraries was done on the Illumina HiSeq platform using custom primers. On the authors' methods: Unique molecular identifiers were extracted from raw reads with MiGEC, and CDR3 positions were determined with MiXCR. For each individual, recombination models were inferred using an EM algorithm with the repgenHMM and IGoR tools. The tcR package in R was used for shared clonotype analysis, with sharing normalized by the product of cloneset sizes. To study raw recombination free of thymic and clonal selection effects, out-of-frame nonproductive sequences were analyzed. The raw public reads went through TCRdb reprocessing: fastp at Q25, MiXCR clone calling, in-frame beta chains kept. Entries are consolidated by CDR3 protein sequence, retaining the most common genes and DNA. The V and J calls, along with clone size, are taken from TCRdb and not from the paper's own processing. Here the sample has under 1 million distinct CDR3 sequences; about 12% occur a single time. About 1.5% of the sample comes from the top ten.

General study outcomes and caveats: Abundant cord blood beta clonotypes carried fewer insertions; young adult naive repertoires showed a weaker similar trend, while memory repertoires showed none. Zero-insertion analyses could be partly confounded by invariant T cells such as MAIT and iNKT, though diverse VJ usage argued against such confounding for most clonotypes. In monozygotic twins, out-of-frame TCR alpha sharing was systematically underestimated by recombination models, although the models agreed with sharing between unrelated individuals. Conclusions relied on cross-sectional statistical analysis, since the same donors could not be followed over many years. Excess twin sharing in beta out-of-frame sequences was weaker because fewer shared sequences lowered the signal-to-noise ratio. Compared with coincidental sharing between unrelated individuals, out-of-frame TCR alpha sequences shared between twins had an excess of sequences with low generation probability.

The data also belong to a second study, concerning yellow fever vaccine responses in identical twins. The second study's paper adds: According to the authors, in identical twins the way T cells responded to vaccination appeared partly convergent and partly personalized. Focusing on identical twins, the study followed the T cell clones that responded to the vaccine, and did so with precision.

This clonotype originated in a woman between 18 and 30 years old in good health. Rearrangement joined TRBV15 to TRBJ2-6, and perhaps TRBD2 as D gene, on 5 matching bases. Sequencing was performed on PBMCs. In nucleotide form, the sequence is TGTGCCACCAGCAGAGACCCGGGAGGGGCCAACGTCCTGACTTTC. It translates as CATSRDPGGANVLTF.